These T cell receptor beta chains were read from a single sample in a study of T-cell reconstitution after alpha-beta-depleted transplantation in children. TCRdb independently ran MiXCR on the PCR reads; one entry per CDR3 protein. The data contain hundreds of thousands of distinct CDR3 sequences, under 25% of them singletons. The specimen comprised PBMCs, mostly from graft donor cells, sampled 360 days after TCRalphabeta/CD19-depleted stem cell transplant. These receptors all come from a boy younger than two who had a stem cell transplant for acute myeloid leukemia, so the T cells may come from the graft donor. The CDR3 runs from the conserved cysteine through the conserved F or W. D genes are given only for firm matches. The size of a clone is reported for some rows only, either as once, few or many, or as a class for expanded clones.

cdr3_aa: CASSFYNQPQHF; cdr3_nt: TGTGCCAGCAGCTTTTACAATCAGCCCCAGCATTTT; d_call: -; j_call: TRBJ1-5; v_call: TRBV7-9; clone_size: -
cdr3_aa: CSPYDIGSGGYTF; cdr3_nt: TGCAGCCCTTATGACATCGGAAGCGGGGGCTACACCTTC; d_call: -; j_call: TRBJ1-2; v_call: TRBV29-1; clone_size: -
cdr3_aa: CASSQDILGRPSTDTQYF; cdr3_nt: TGTGCCAGCAGCCAAGATATCCTCGGAAGGCCTAGCACAGATACGCAGTATTTT; d_call: -; j_call: TRBJ2-3; v_call: TRBV14; clone_size: few
cdr3_aa: CASRTENQPQHF; cdr3_nt: TGTGCCAGCAGGACAGAGAATCAGCCCCAGCATTTT; d_call: -; j_call: TRBJ1-5; v_call: TRBV7-9; clone_size: -
cdr3_aa: CASSSRQGTQETQYF; cdr3_nt: TGTGCCAGCAGCTCCCGACAGGGCACCCAAGAGACCCAGTACTTC; d_call: TRBD1; j_call: TRBJ2-5; v_call: TRBV4-2; clone_size: few
cdr3_aa: CASSLETSGGRNEQFF; cdr3_nt: TGTGCCAGCAGCTTAGAGACTAGCGGGGGACGGAATGAGCAGTTCTTC; d_call: TRBD2; j_call: TRBJ2-1; v_call: TRBV7-2; clone_size: few
cdr3_aa: CASSPGLAGGHEQYF; cdr3_nt: TGTGCCAGCAGTCCTGGACTAGCGGGGGGCCACGAGCAGTACTTC; d_call: TRBD2; j_call: TRBJ2-7; v_call: TRBV12-3/TRBV12-4; clone_size: many
cdr3_aa: CASSTPGWNQPQHF; cdr3_nt: TGTGCCAGCAGTACCCCAGGGTGGAATCAGCCCCAGCATTTT; d_call: -; j_call: TRBJ1-5; v_call: TRBV6-1; clone_size: -
cdr3_aa: CASSFDIREAQYF; cdr3_nt: TGTGCCAGCAGTTTCGATATTCGGGAGGCCCAGTACTTC; d_call: TRBD2; j_call: TRBJ2-5; v_call: TRBV12-3/TRBV12-4; clone_size: many
cdr3_aa: CSAPLVGRTYNEQFF; cdr3_nt: TGCAGTGCCCCCCTGGTAGGGCGAACCTACAATGAGCAGTTCTTC; d_call: -; j_call: TRBJ2-1; v_call: TRBV20-1; clone_size: many
cdr3_aa: CATEGPGTDTQYF; cdr3_nt: TGTGCCACAGAGGGTCCCGGCACAGATACGCAGTATTTT; d_call: -; j_call: TRBJ2-3; v_call: TRBV10-3; clone_size: few
cdr3_aa: CSARPNGGKKAFF; cdr3_nt: TGCAGTGCTAGACCCAACGGGGGGAAAAAAGCTTTCTTT; d_call: -; j_call: TRBJ1-1; v_call: TRBV20-1; clone_size: few
cdr3_aa: CSARDQLAGGLGELFF; cdr3_nt: TGCAGTGCTAGAGACCAACTCGCGGGGGGGCTCGGGGAGCTGTTTTTT; d_call: TRBD2; j_call: TRBJ2-2; v_call: TRBV20-1; clone_size: many
cdr3_aa: CASSLRVANTGELFF; cdr3_nt: TGCGCCAGCAGCTTAAGAGTCGCGAACACCGGGGAGCTGTTTTTT; d_call: -; j_call: TRBJ2-2; v_call: TRBV5-1; clone_size: few
cdr3_aa: CASSYSIRGGGTDTQYF; cdr3_nt: TGTGCCAGCAGTTACTCGATCCGGGGGGGCGGCACAGATACGCAGTATTTT; d_call: TRBD2; j_call: TRBJ2-3; v_call: TRBV6-5; clone_size: -
cdr3_aa: CSVEVSETQYF; cdr3_nt: TGCAGCGTTGAGGTTAGCGAGACCCAGTACTTC; d_call: -; j_call: TRBJ2-5; v_call: TRBV29-1; clone_size: -
cdr3_aa: CASSFDGENIQYF; cdr3_nt: TGTGCCAGCAGCTTCGACGGCGAAAACATTCAGTACTTC; d_call: -; j_call: TRBJ2-4; v_call: TRBV5-5; clone_size: -
cdr3_aa: CASSSRGSAYEQYF; cdr3_nt: TGTGCCAGCAGTTCCCGGGGGTCCGCCTACGAGCAGTACTTC; d_call: -; j_call: TRBJ2-7; v_call: TRBV12-3/TRBV12-4; clone_size: many
cdr3_aa: CASSQDAGSPLHF; cdr3_nt: TGTGCCAGCAGCCAAGATGCTGGGTCACCCCTCCACTTT; d_call: -; j_call: TRBJ1-6; v_call: TRBV4-2; clone_size: many
cdr3_aa: CASSIGAGGAYNEQFF; cdr3_nt: TGTGCCAGTAGTATAGGCGCCGGGGGGGCCTACAATGAGCAGTTCTTC; d_call: TRBD2; j_call: TRBJ2-1; v_call: TRBV19; clone_size: few
cdr3_aa: CASSLIPYAPGGELFF; cdr3_nt: TGTGCCAGCAGCTTAATTCCTTATGCCCCCGGAGGGGAGCTGTTTTTT; d_call: -; j_call: TRBJ2-2; v_call: TRBV7-2; clone_size: -
cdr3_aa: CASRLTSGPPYEQYF; cdr3_nt: TGTGCCAGCAGGTTGACTAGCGGGCCTCCCTACGAGCAGTACTTC; d_call: TRBD2; j_call: TRBJ2-7; v_call: TRBV6-5; clone_size: many
cdr3_aa: CASSPARDLETQYF; cdr3_nt: TGCGCCAGCAGCCCAGCTAGGGATTTGGAGACCCAGTACTTC; d_call: -; j_call: TRBJ2-5; v_call: TRBV4-1; clone_size: few